Listed here are 14 T cell receptor beta chains from one sample, sequenced in a study of graft-versus-host responses after intestinal transplantation. Some clones are missing from TCRdb's copy, which holds only in-frame ones; the method was immunoSEQ multiplex PCR. The sample lists 40,000 or so clones; 90% to 95% were seen once. Antigens for these TCRs are unknown. Specimen: unstimulated CD8+ T cells sorted from spleen or lymph node cells, collected before transplant. The receptors were sampled from a human donor who was the organ donor for an intestinal transplant.

The chain is built from TRBV27 and TRBJ2-3; 7 positions match TRBD2. V was pared by 3 bases and J by 6 bases, with 6 bases of the junction left unmatched. The CDR3 has 14 residues. CDR1 is MNHEY, CDR2 SMNVEV, per germline (reference sequence). As DNA, the CDR3 is TGTGCCAGCAGTTTCGGACTAGGTAGGGATACGCAGTATTTT. As protein: CASSFGLGRDTQYF.

The rearrangement joins TRBV9 to TRBJ1-2; 8 bases match TRBD1. Germline V gene data show CDR1 as SGDLS and CDR2 as YYNGEE. V shed 3 bases, J shed 5 bases, and the junction held 9 bases outside the gene matches. The CDR3 runs 15 residues. The CDR3 is CASSASPGQVYGYTF. In nucleotides, the CDR3 is TGTGCCAGCAGCGCTTCACCGGGACAGGTGTATGGCTACACCTTC.

The CDR3 bases are TGTGCCAGCAGTTACTCGGGAGGGGATCTTGGCTACACCTTC. Protein: CASSYSGGDLGYTF. The chain uses TRBV6-5 and TRBJ1-2; possibly TRBD1 for D (5 bases). Looked up from germline, CDR1 is MNHEY and CDR2 is SVGAGI. The CDR3 is 14 amino acids. Trimming took off 0 bases at V and 7 bases at J, with 12 bases between the two ends.

V usage is TRBV29-1 and J usage is TRBJ2-5; 9 positions agree with TRBD1. V shed 2 bases, J shed 5 bases, and the junction held 12 bases outside the gene matches. The CDR3 consists of 16 residues. Germline V gene sequence: CDR1 SQVTM, CDR2 ANQGSEA. This chain's CDR3 is CSVETLGDREVETQYF. CDR3 nucleotides: TGCAGCGTTGAAACTCTAGGGGACAGGGAGGTGGAGACCCAGTACTTC. Full variable domain (remainder filled in from reference TRBV29-1 and TRBJ2-5): SAVISQKPSRDICQRGTSLTIQCQVDSQVTMMFWYRQQPGQSLTLIATANQGSEATYESGFVIDKFPISRPNLTFSTLTVSNMSPEDSSIYLCSVETLGDREVETQYFGPGTRLLVL.

The chain combines TRBV27 with TRBJ1-5; perhaps TRBD1 as D (5 bases). Germline V lookup: CDR1 MNHEY, CDR2 SMNVEV (reference sequence). The CDR3 sequence is 13 residues long. Trimming pared 7 bases from V and 2 bases from J, leaving 9 bases between. The CDR3 protein is CASTSGRNQPQHF. The CDR3 DNA is TGTGCCAGCACTTCAGGGCGCAATCAGCCCCAGCATTTT.

The V gene is TRBV10-3, the J gene TRBJ1-6; 8 bases map to TRBD1. The trim removed 1 base at V and 5 bases at J, leaving 1 base unmatched. The germline V gene encodes CDR1 ENHRY and CDR2 SYGVKD. CDR3 length: 15 amino acids. The CDR3 reads CAISELTGDNSPLHF. Written as DNA, the CDR3 is TGTGCCATCAGTGAGTTGACAGGGGATAATTCACCCCTCCACTTT.

This clone was counted between two and nine times. The gene calls are TRBV4-1 and TRBJ2-1, with 9 positions matching TRBD1. V lost 4 bases to trimming and J lost 15 bases; unmatched junction nucleotides: 10. Germline CDR1 is MGHRA and CDR2 is YSYEKL. The CDR3 runs to 13 residues. The CDR3 loop is CASSPLPGQGPFF. Here the CDR3 DNA reads TGCGCCAGCAGCCCCCTGCCGGGACAGGGACCGTTCTTC.

The chain couples TRBV4-3 to TRBJ2-1; 7 bases line up with TRBD1. The germline gives CDR1 LGHNA, CDR2 YSLEER. The length of the CDR3 is 13 residues. J gave up 10 bases and V 5 bases, and 8 bases lay outside the gene matches. CDR3 amino acids: CASSLTRGREQFF. DNA of the CDR3: TGCGCCAGCAGCTTAACAAGGGGGCGGGAGCAGTTCTTC.

The genes are TRBV19 and TRBJ2-3, with D possibly TRBD2 on 5 matching bases. Trimming left V 7 bases short and J 6 bases short, with 20 bases between. Germline values: CDR1 LNHDA, CDR2 SQIVND (reference sequence). The CDR3 loop spans 15 amino acids. The CDR3 DNA is TGTGCCAGTACCTTCAGCGGAGATACTCCCGATACGCAGTATTTT. This codes for CASTFSGDTPDTQYF.

The rearrangement links TRBV18 to TRBJ1-5; TRBD1 aligns across 8 bases. The CDR3 covers 15 residues. Germline trimming cut 5 bases from V and 4 bases from J; bases unmatched to any gene: 7. The germline V gene encodes CDR1 KGHSH and CDR2 LQKENI. CDR3 nucleotide sequence: TGTGCCAGCTCAGGACAGGGTCTAGGGAATCAGCCCCAGCATTTT. Its protein product is CASSGQGLGNQPQHF.

V usage is TRBV30 and J usage is TRBJ2-7; TRBD1 might be the D (5 bases). This CDR3 is 13 amino acids long. The V gene lost 4 bases and the J gene lost 3 bases, with 13 bases spanning the gap. Germline loops: CDR1 GTSNPN, CDR2 SVGIG (reference sequence). As DNA, the CDR3 is TGTGCCTGGACCCCAGGGCTATACTACGAGCAGTACTTC. It specifies CAWTPGLYYEQYF.

The chain uses TRBV12-5 and TRBJ2-3, with 12 bases fitting TRBD2. CDR1 LGHNT and CDR2 FRNRAP come from the germline V gene. There are 18 residues in the CDR3. Trimming cost V 0 bases and J 10 bases; bases outside gene matches: 14. In nucleotides, the CDR3 is TGTGCTAGTGGTTTGGTAAGTGGGCTAGCGGGGGGGCCGGTGGCGCAGTATTTT. Encoded protein: CASGLVSGLAGGPVAQYF.

The V call is TRBV7-6, the J call TRBJ1-6; no firm D call. Trimming removed 1 base at V and 8 bases at J, with 12 bases between. CDR1 and CDR2 from the germline V gene are SGHVS and FNYEAQ. The CDR3 runs 15 residues. CDR3 sequence reads: CASSLGGVGYSPLHF. The CDR3, as DNA: TGTGCCAGCAGCTTAGGAGGCGTGGGTTATTCACCCCTCCACTTT.

The genes are TRBV19 and TRBJ1-6, with D tentatively TRBD1 (5 bases). V lost 0 bases and J 5 bases, leaving 11 bases between the germline ends. The CDR3 runs to 16 residues. Germline CDR1 is LNHDA and CDR2 is SQIVND (reference sequence). CDR3 coding DNA: TGTGCCAGTAGTATAGACAGCAGACAGAATAATTCACCCCTCCACTTT. Its translation: CASSIDSRQNNSPLHF.